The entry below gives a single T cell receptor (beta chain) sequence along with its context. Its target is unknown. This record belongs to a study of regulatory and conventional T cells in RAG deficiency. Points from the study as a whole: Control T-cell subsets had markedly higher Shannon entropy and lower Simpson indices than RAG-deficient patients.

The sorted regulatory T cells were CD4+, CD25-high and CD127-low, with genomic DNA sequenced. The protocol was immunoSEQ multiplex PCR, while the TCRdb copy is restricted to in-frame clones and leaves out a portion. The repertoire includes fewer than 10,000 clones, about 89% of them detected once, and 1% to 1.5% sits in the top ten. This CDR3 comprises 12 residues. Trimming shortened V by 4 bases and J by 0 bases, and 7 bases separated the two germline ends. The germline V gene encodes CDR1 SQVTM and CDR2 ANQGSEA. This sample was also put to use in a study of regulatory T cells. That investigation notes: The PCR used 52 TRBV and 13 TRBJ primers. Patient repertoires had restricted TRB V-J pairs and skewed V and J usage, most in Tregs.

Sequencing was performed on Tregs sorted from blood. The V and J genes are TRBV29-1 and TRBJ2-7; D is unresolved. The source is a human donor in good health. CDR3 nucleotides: TGCAGCGTTGTCCCCAGCTCCTACGAGCAGTACTTC. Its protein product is CSVVPSSYEQYF.